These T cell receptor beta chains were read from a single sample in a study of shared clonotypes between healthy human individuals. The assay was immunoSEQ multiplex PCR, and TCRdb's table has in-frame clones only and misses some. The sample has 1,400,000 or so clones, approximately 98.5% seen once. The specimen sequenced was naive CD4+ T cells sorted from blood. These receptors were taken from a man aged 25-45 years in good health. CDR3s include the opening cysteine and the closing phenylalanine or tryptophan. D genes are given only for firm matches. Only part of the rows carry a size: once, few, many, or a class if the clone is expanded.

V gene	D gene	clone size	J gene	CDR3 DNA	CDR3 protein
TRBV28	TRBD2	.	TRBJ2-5	TGTGCCAGCAGTTCGCCCGACACCCGAGGACTAGCGGGAGAGACCCAGTACTTC	CASSSPDTRGLAGETQYF
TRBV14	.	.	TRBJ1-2	TGTGCCAGCAGCCCCCGCGGGACTCTTGGCACCTTC	CASSPRGTLGTF
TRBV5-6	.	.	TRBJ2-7	TGTGCCAGCAGCGCAGACAGGCTCGGAGGCTACGAGCAGTACTTC	CASSADRLGGYEQYF
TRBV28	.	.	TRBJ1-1	TGTGCCAGCAGTCCTATCCGGGAAAAGGGGTCCGGGAACACTGAAGCTTTCTTT	CASSPIREKGSGNTEAFF
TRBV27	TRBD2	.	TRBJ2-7	TGTGCCAGCAGTATGAGGACTAGCGGGAACTCCTACGAGCAGTACTTC	CASSMRTSGNSYEQYF
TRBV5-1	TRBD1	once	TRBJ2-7	TGCGCCAGCCGGCGGGACAGGGGTTCCTACGAGCAGTACTTC	CASRRDRGSYEQYF
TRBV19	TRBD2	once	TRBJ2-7	TGTGCCAGTAGTACGCGGGAGGGCCCCCACGAGCAGTACTTC	CASSTREGPHEQYF
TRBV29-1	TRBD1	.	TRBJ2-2	TGCAGCGTTGGGACGACAGGGGGTACCGGGGAGCTGTTTTTT	CSVGTTGGTGELFF
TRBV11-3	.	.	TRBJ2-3	TGTGCCAGCCGGGCCGGTCCCGGAGATACGCAGTATTTT	CASRAGPGDTQYF
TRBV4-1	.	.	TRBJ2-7	TGCGCCAGCAGCCCTCTTGATGGGTGGATTAAGCAGTACTTC	CASSPLDGWIKQYF
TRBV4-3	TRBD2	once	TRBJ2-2	TGCGCCAGCAGCCAGTCGCGACTAGCGGCCTACGGGGGGGAGCTGTTTTTT	CASSQSRLAAYGGELFF
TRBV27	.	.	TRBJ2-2	TGTGCCAGCAGTTTCAGCAGTAACACCGGGGAGCTGTTTTTT	CASSFSSNTGELFF
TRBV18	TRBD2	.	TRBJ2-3	TGTGCCAGCTCACCACCCGCTAGCGGAGGCACAGATACGCAGTATTTT	CASSPPASGGTDTQYF
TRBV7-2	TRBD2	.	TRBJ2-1	TGTGCCAGCAGCTTATCAGCGGGAGAAGGTGGTGAGCAGTTCTTC	CASSLSAGEGGEQFF
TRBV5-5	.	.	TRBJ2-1	TGTGCCAGCAGCCCGGGCCCAATCGACACTGAGCAGTTCTTC	CASSPGPIDTEQFF
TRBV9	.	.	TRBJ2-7	TGTGCCAGCAGCGTAGAGGGCACCTCCTACGAGCAGTACTTC	CASSVEGTSYEQYF
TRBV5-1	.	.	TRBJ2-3	TGCGCCAGCAGCTTGGGGGCAGCGGCCAGCACAGATACGCAGTATTTT	CASSLGAAASTDTQYF
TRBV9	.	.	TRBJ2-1	TGTGCCAGCAGCGTAGAAGGGGAGGGGGAAGGTGAGCAGTTCTTC	CASSVEGEGEGEQFF
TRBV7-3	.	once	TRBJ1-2	TGTGCCAGCAGCCCTAGGCCAGGGCCTGGCTACACCTTC	CASSPRPGPGYTF
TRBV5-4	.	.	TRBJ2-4	TGTGCCAGCAGCTTAGGCCGGGACCCCTCATACATTCAGTACTTC	CASSLGRDPSYIQYF
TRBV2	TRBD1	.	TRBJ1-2	TGTGCCAGCAGTGAAGGGACAGGGAGGGATGGCTACACCTTC	CASSEGTGRDGYTF
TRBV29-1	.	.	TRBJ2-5	TGCAGCGTTGCGGAAGGTTGGGGAGAGACCCAGTACTTC	CSVAEGWGETQYF
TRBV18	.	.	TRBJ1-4	TGTGCCAGCTCACCACCGGGGGTAACTAATGAAAAACTGTTTTTT	CASSPPGVTNEKLFF
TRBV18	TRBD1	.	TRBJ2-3	TGTGCCAGCTCACGGGACAGACACCTCAGCACAGATACGCAGTATTTT	CASSRDRHLSTDTQYF
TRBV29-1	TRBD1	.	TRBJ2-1	TGCAGCGTTGGGTACGGGACAGGCCTTTTGAATGAGCAGTTCTTC	CSVGYGTGLLNEQFF
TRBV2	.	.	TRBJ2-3	TGTGCCAGCAGGCCCTGGGGGTTGAGTACGCAGTATTTT	CASRPWGLSTQYF
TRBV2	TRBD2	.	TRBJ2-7	TGTGCCAGCAGAGAGGGACTAGCGGGAGACGACGAGCAGTACTTC	CASREGLAGDDEQYF
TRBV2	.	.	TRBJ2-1	TGTGCCAGCAGTCTATCCAATGAGCAGTTCTTC	CASSLSNEQFF
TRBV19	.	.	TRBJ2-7	TGTGCCAGTAGTATGACGGTCAGTACCTACGAGCAGTACTTC	CASSMTVSTYEQYF
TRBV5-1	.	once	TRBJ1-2	TGCGCCAGCAGGGTACAGCCGGATGGAGGCTACACCTTC	CASRVQPDGGYTF
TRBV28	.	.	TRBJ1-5	TGTGCCAGCAGTTTGCGGTGGCGGAATCAGCCCCAGCATTTT	CASSLRWRNQPQHF
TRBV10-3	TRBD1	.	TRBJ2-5	TGTGCCATCAGTGCCGGCAGGGGGCAGGGTGAGACCCAGTACTTC	CAISAGRGQGETQYF
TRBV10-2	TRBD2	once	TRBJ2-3	TGCGCCAGCAGTGAAGTCGGGAGGAGCACAGATACGCAGTATTTT	CASSEVGRSTDTQYF
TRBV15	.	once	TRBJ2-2	TGTGCCACCAGTCAGGACGGGAACACCGGGGAGCTGTTTTTT	CATSQDGNTGELFF
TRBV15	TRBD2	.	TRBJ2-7	TGTGCCACCAGCAGAGGCGGGAGCTCCTACGAGCAGTACTTC	CATSRGGSSYEQYF
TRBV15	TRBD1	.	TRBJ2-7	TGTGCCACCAGCAGAGGACAGGGTCGCTACGAGCAGTACTTC	CATSRGQGRYEQYF
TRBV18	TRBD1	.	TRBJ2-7	TGTGCCAGCTCTCCTTCATTCTCGGGACAGGGACACGAGCAGTACTTC	CASSPSFSGQGHEQYF
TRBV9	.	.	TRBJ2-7	TGTGCCAGCAGCGTAGTAGGCAGCTCCTACGAGCAGTACTTC	CASSVVGSSYEQYF
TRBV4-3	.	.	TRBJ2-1	TGCGCCAGCAGCCAAGAGCGTGTTCGGGGGAGCTCCTACAATGAGCAGTTCTTC	CASSQERVRGSSYNEQFF
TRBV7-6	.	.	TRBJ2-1	TGTGCCAGCAGCTTATTGAGGTCGGGGGAAAATGAGCAGTTCTTC	CASSLLRSGENEQFF
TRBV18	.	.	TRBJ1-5	TGTGCCAGCTCAGGGTCTTTCAATCAGCCCCAGCATTTT	CASSGSFNQPQHF
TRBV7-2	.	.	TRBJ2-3	TGTGCCAGCAGCCCTAGTGGGAGAAGCACAGATACGCAGTATTTT	CASSPSGRSTDTQYF
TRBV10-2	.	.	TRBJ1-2	TGCGCCAGCAGAGAAACAACTAACTATGGCTACACCTTC	CASRETTNYGYTF
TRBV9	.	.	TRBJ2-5	TGTGCCAGCAGCGTAGCGGCAGGGCGTTTGGAGACCCAGTACTTC	CASSVAAGRLETQYF
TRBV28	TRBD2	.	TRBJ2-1	TGTGCTACGCAGCTCCCTACAGGACTAGCGGGAGGCAATGAGCAGTTCTTC	CATQLPTGLAGGNEQFF
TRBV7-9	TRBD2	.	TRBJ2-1	TGTGCCAGCAGCTCACCGGGACTAGCGGGAGTGGTGATTGAGTTCTTC	CASSSPGLAGVVIEFF
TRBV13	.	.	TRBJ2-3	TGTGCCAGCAGCTTCGAAGATACGCAGTATTTT	CASSFEDTQYF
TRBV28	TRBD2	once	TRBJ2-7	TGTGCCAGCAGTTTAGCGGGAGTCGACGAGCAGTACTTC	CASSLAGVDEQYF
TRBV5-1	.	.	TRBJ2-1	TGCGCCAGCAGCACGGGACTCTCCAACAATGAGCAGTTCTTC	CASSTGLSNNEQFF
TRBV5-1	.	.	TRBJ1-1	TGCGCCAGCGAAAAGGATTCGAACACTGAAGCTTTCTTT	CASEKDSNTEAFF
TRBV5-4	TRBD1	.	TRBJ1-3	TGTGCCAGCAGTCGGACAGGGGGAAACACCATATATTTT	CASSRTGGNTIYF